Sequencing of this T cell receptor (beta chain) was carried out in a study of blood T cells in healthy people across ages. Each sample provided at least 5.5 micrograms of extracted total RNA. Primed by a sample-barcoded 5' primer and a J-beta primer mix, a second PCR proceeded for about 7 to 11 cycles. Sequencing of every sample gave 3 million or more CDR3-containing paired-end reads. Using its own MiXCR run on the 5' RACE reads, TCRdb lists one record per CDR3 protein. The top ten clones hold less than 2.5% of a sample with about 2 million distinct CDR3 sequences, less than 50% of them seen once. The CDR3 is 19 amino acids. V dropped 5 bases and J dropped 4 bases, with 29 bases sitting between them. Germline V gene data show CDR1 as SGHTA and CDR2 as FQGNSA.

This TCR came from a woman aged 40 to 55 in good health. Sequences were obtained from blood. The J gene is TRBJ1-1, the V gene TRBV7-2; D may be TRBD1 (5 bases). CDR3 in amino acids: CASSRTPGRARDLSTEAFF. CDR3 coding DNA: TGTGCCAGCAGCCGGACCCCGGGCAGGGCGCGAGACTTAAGCACTGAAGCTTTCTTT.